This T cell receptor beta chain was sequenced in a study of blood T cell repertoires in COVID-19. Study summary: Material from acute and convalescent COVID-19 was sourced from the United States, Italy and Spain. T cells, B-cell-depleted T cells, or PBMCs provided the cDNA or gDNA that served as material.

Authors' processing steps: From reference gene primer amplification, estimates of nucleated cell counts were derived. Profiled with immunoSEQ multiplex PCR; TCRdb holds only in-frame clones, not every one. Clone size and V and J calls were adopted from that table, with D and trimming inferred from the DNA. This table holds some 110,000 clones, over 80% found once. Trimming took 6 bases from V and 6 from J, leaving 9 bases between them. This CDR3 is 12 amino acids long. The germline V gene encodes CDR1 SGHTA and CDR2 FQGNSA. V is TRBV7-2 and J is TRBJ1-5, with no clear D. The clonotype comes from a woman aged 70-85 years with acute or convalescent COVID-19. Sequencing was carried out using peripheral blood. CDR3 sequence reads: CASSFTGQPQHF. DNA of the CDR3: TGTGCCAGCAGTTTTACCGGTCAGCCCCAGCATTTT.